This T cell receptor beta chain was obtained from a study of post-analysis software for immune sequencing data. Study-wide context: As for disease course, relapsing-remitting, secondary progressive and progressive-relapsing multiple sclerosis were all included.

Study-level findings and limits: TRBV5-6, TRBV5-1 and TRBV20-1 belonged to a set of a few TRBV segments that were more frequent in patients than controls. Those samples that were prepared in the same batch co-clustered strongly by F measure.

A remark on this clonotype: The antigen remains undetermined.

Germline trimming cut 5 bases from V and 8 bases from J; bases unmatched to any gene: 11. The CDR3 is 15 amino acids. Built from TCR beta cDNA, the libraries had unique molecular identifiers in them. MiXCR, applied by TCRdb to the PCR reads, yields one record per CDR3 protein. The table includes 650,000 to 850,000 distinct CDR3 sequences, 40% to 55% detected once. Sample: blood. This receptor was obtained from a girl aged 10 to 17 with multiple sclerosis. V gene TRBV12-3 or TRBV12-4 combines with J gene TRBJ2-1, with TRBD2 identical over 8 bases. CDR3 loop: CASSEIRLAWHEQFF. In DNA form, the CDR3 reads TGTGCCAGCAGTGAGATAAGACTAGCGTGGCATGAGCAGTTCTTC.